Shown below are 11 T cell receptor beta chains from a single sample sequenced in a study of T-cell memory formation after mild COVID-19. TCRdb reanalysed the 5' RACE reads using MiXCR and keeps one entry per CDR3 protein. The table includes roughly 170,000 distinct CDR3 sequences, 20% to 25% detected once. Specimen: PBMCs or a T cell subset sorted from them (not recorded which). Source of these receptors: an adult woman who had mild COVID-19 (a few samples of this study predate the infection). Cell type and time point are not known.

This clonotype has more than one count but fewer than ten. The chain is built from TRBV6-2 or TRBV6-3 and TRBJ2-4; 12 nucleotides line up with TRBD2. The trim removed 0 bases at V and 8 bases at J, leaving 5 bases unmatched. Germline CDR1 reads MNHEY; CDR2 reads SVGEGT. This CDR3 is built from 16 residues. The CDR3 coding sequence is TGTGCCAGCAGTTACTCGACTAGCGGGAGAGTGGACATTCAGTACTTC. Amino acids: CASSYSTSGRVDIQYF.

The table lists this clonotype with a few counts. The chain couples TRBV20-1 to TRBJ2-2, with D maybe TRBD1 (7 bases). Germline assignment: CDR1 DFQATT and CDR2 SNEGSKA (reference sequence). CDR3 length: 16 amino acids. The V end lost 6 bases, the J end lost 5 bases, and 22 bases lay between the germline ends. CDR3 sequence: CSARGSGTDDTGELFF. CDR3 nucleotide sequence: TGCAGTGCCCGGGGGTCCGGGACAGACGATACCGGGGAGCTGTTTTTT.

This clonotype was recorded at least ten times. This chain links TRBV20-1 with TRBJ2-7, with a possible D match to TRBD1 (5 bases). Germline V lookup: CDR1 DFQATT, CDR2 SNEGSKA (reference sequence). Between the trimmed V and J ends, which lost 5 bases and 5 bases, there was a span of 19 bases. This CDR3 has 14 residues. The CDR3 loop is CSADQYRSLNEQYF. The CDR3 DNA sequence: TGCAGTGCTGACCAGTACAGGAGCCTAAACGAGCAGTACTTC.

This clonotype was observed a handful of times. The chain combines TRBV6-2 or TRBV6-3 with TRBJ1-5; D is unresolved. Trimming pared 2 bases from V and 5 bases from J, leaving 13 bases between. The CDR3 totals 15 residues. CDR1 is MNHEY and CDR2 is SVGEGT in the germline V gene. The CDR3 reads CASSYRPKGYQPQHF. The CDR3 region has the DNA TGTGCCAGCAGTTACCGGCCCAAAGGCTATCAGCCCCAGCATTTT.

The rearrangement uses TRBV11-3 and TRBJ2-3; D is possibly TRBD2 (5 bases). Germline CDR1 reads SGHNT; CDR2 reads YENEEA. CDR3 length: 15 amino acids. V lost 1 base and J 2 bases, leaving 10 bases between the germline ends. The CDR3 region is CASSLGTGYTDTQYF. The CDR3 region has the DNA TGTGCCAGCAGCTTAGGCACGGGGTACACAGATACGCAGTATTTT. Full variable domain (rest looked up from reference TRBV11-3 and TRBJ2-3): EAGVVQSPRYKIIEKKQPVAFWCNPISGHNTLYWYLQNLGQGPELLIRYENEEAVDDSQLPKDRFSAERLKGVDSTLKIQPAELGDSAVYLCASSLGTGYTDTQYFGPGTRLTVL.

This chain connects TRBV9 to TRBJ2-3; D ambiguous. V was trimmed by 0 bases and J by 0 bases, leaving 2 bases between them. The CDR3 is 13 residues long. Germline assignment: CDR1 SGDLS and CDR2 YYNGEE. CDR3 coding DNA: TGTGCCAGCAGCGTAGAAAGCACAGATACGCAGTATTTT. This encodes CASSVESTDTQYF.

This clonotype has more than one count but fewer than ten. This chain's CDR3 is CASSVGLAGDISYEQYF. Here the CDR3 DNA reads TGTGCCAGCAGCGTAGGGCTAGCGGGAGATATCTCCTACGAGCAGTACTTC. The rearrangement links TRBV9 to TRBJ2-7; 10 bases are shared with TRBD2. The germline V gene encodes CDR1 SGDLS and CDR2 YYNGEE. V shed 0 bases, J shed 0 bases, and the junction held 6 bases outside the gene matches. CDR3 size: 17 residues.

This clonotype was observed a few times. This chain joins TRBV27 and TRBJ1-5; D is uncertain. Trimming removed 1 base at V and 3 bases at J, with 13 bases between. The germline V gene encodes CDR1 MNHEY and CDR2 SMNVEV (reference sequence). This CDR3 is built from 16 residues. CDR3 residues: CASSLWSGGVNQPQHF. The CDR3 DNA sequence: TGTGCCAGCAGTTTATGGTCCGGAGGCGTCAATCAGCCCCAGCATTTT.

This sequence joins TRBV7-8 and TRBJ2-5; tentative D call: TRBD1 (6 bases). CDR3 length: 13 amino acids. Germline V lookup: CDR1 SGHVS, CDR2 FQNEAQ. Trimming stripped 4 bases from V and 5 bases from J, with 11 bases between. The CDR3 nucleotides read TGTGCCAGCAGCTACGGACAGACGGAGACCCAGTACTTC. It yields the protein CASSYGQTETQYF.

The chain recombines TRBV6-2 or TRBV6-3 with TRBJ2-3, with D perhaps TRBD1 (7 bases). The germline V gene encodes CDR1 MNHEY and CDR2 SVGEGT. The CDR3 runs 16 residues. V lost 4 bases and J lost 1, with 15 bases in between. The CDR3 sequence: CASSSSGGGGTDTQYF. CDR3 coding DNA: TGTGCCAGCAGTTCTTCAGGGGGAGGCGGCACAGATACGCAGTATTTT.

J is TRBJ2-1 and V is TRBV4-3, with D perhaps TRBD2 (5 bases). V lost 2 bases to trimming and J lost 6 bases, with 8 bases between them. Germline V gene lookup returns CDR1 LGHNA and CDR2 YSLEER. There are 13 residues in the CDR3. The CDR3 DNA reads as TGCGCCAGCAGCCAATCCCGGGGCAATGAGCAGTTCTTC. It specifies CASSQSRGNEQFF.